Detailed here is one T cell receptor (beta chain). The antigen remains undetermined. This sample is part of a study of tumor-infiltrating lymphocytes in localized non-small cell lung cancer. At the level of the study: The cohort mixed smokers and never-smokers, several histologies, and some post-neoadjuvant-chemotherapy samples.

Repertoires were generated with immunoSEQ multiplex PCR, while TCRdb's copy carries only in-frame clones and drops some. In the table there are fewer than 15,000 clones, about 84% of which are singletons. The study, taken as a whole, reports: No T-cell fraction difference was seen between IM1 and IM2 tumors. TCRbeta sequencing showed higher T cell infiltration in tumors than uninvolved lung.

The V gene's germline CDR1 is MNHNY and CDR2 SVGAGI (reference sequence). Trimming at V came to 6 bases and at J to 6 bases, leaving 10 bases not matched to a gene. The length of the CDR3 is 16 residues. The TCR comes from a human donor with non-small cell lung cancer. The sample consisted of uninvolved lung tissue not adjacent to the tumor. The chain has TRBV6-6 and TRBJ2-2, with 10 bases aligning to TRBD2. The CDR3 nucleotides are TGTGCCAGCAGAAAAAGCGGGGGGGTTGTTGCCGGGGAGCTGTTTTTT. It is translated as CASRKSGGVVAGELFF.